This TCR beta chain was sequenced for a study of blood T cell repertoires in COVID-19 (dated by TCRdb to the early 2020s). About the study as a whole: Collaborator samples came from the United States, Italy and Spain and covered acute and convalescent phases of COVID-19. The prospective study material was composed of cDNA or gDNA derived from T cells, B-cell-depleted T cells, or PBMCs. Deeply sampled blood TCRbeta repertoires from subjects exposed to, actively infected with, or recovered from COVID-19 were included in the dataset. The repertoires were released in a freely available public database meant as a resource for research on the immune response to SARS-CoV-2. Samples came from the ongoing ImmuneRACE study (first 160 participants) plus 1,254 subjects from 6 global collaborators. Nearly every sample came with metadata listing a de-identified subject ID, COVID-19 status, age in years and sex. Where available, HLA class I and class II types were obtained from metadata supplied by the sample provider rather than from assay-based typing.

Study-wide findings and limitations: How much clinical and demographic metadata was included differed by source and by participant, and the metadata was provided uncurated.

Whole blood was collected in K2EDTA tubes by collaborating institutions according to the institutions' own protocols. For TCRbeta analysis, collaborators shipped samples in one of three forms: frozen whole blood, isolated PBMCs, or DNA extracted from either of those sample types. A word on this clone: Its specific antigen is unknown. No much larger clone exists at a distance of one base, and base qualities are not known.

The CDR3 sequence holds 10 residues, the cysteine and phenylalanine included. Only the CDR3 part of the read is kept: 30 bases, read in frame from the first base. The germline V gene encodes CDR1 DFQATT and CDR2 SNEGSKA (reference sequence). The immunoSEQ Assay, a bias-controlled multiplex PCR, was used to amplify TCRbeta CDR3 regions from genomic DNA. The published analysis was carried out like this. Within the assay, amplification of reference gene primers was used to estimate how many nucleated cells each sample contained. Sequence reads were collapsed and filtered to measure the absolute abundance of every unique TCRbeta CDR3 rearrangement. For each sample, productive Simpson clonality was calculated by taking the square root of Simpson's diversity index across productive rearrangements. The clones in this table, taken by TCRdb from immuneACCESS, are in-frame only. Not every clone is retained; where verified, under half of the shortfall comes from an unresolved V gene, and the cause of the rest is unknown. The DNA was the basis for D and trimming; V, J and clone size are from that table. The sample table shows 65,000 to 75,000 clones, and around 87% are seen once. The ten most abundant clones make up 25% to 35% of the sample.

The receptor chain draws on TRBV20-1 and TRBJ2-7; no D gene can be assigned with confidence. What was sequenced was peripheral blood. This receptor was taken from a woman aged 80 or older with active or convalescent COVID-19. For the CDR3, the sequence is CSEAPYEQYF. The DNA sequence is TGCAGCGAGGCCCCCTACGAGCAGTACTTC.